A single sample gave rise to the 17 T cell receptor beta chains below, sequenced in a study of CD8+ T cells in alopecia areata. The sample's treatment: oral pan-JAK inhibitor, 5-10 mg twice daily. Extracted from the samples, RNA was reverse transcribed into cDNA to serve as the sequencing template. The table came from immunoSEQ multiplex PCR; TCRdb's copy has only in-frame clones and leaves some out. The sample records about 140,000 clones, about 85% being singletons. Sequenced material: CD8+ T cells sorted from blood, taken at week 4, from a patient treated with tofacitinib. The receptors were gathered from a human donor with alopecia areata.

The rearrangement uses TRBV5-6 and TRBJ1-1; D ambiguous. The germline V gene encodes CDR1 SGHDT and CDR2 YYEEEE. The germline V and J ends were trimmed by 2 bases and 8 bases, with 10 bases remaining between them. The CDR3 runs 12 residues. CDR3 sequence (DNA): TGTGCCAGCAGCTTAGGATATGGCGAAGCTTTCTTT. This codes for CASSLGYGEAFF.

This sequence joins TRBV29-1 and TRBJ2-1; D is unclear. This CDR3 has 13 amino acids. CDR1 is SQVTM, CDR2 ANQGSEA, per germline. The V end lost 6 bases, the J end lost 0 bases, and 9 bases lay between the germline ends. CDR3 sequence: CSVLQSSYNEQFF. For the CDR3, the DNA is TGCAGCGTCCTACAGTCCTCCTACAATGAGCAGTTCTTC.

This clone was recorded once. The V and J genes are TRBV7-9 and TRBJ1-4; D is perhaps TRBD1 (5 bases). Trimming left V 1 base short and J 5 bases short, with 11 bases between. The CDR3 is made up of 15 amino acids. Germline V gene sequence: CDR1 SEHNR, CDR2 FQNEAQ (reference sequence). This CDR3 is CASSLVTQGNEKLFF. CDR3 coding DNA: TGTGCCAGCAGCTTAGTAACGCAGGGCAATGAAAAACTGTTTTTT.

In this sample, this clone turned up once. This chain links TRBV9 with TRBJ2-1; no definite D call. The length of the CDR3 is 13 residues. CDR1 and CDR2 (germline): SGDLS, YYNGEE. Trimming left V 0 bases short and J 9 bases short, with 10 bases between. The CDR3 DNA is TGTGCCAGCAGCGTAGCTCGGTGGAGTGAGCAGTTCTTC. It is translated as CASSVARWSEQFF.

The chain recombines TRBV11-1 with TRBJ2-3, with D possibly called TRBD1 or TRBD2 (5 bases each). Between the trimmed V and J ends, which lost 5 bases and 5 bases, there was a span of 17 bases. CDR1 SGHAT and CDR2 FQDESV come from the germline V gene (reference sequence). The CDR3 spans 15 residues. CDR3 nucleotide sequence: TGTGCCAGCAGCGAAACCGGGACCCTGCTAGATACGCAGTATTTT. Translating it yields CASSETGTLLDTQYF.

This rearrangement joins TRBV11-2 to TRBJ2-7; no clear D gene. V was trimmed by 4 bases and J by 1 base, leaving 11 bases between them. The CDR3 sequence is 14 residues long. In germline, CDR1 is SGHAT, CDR2 FQNNGV. CDR3 residues: CASSSGPISYEQYF. The DNA for the CDR3 is TGTGCCAGCAGCTCAGGCCCAATTTCCTACGAGCAGTACTTC.

CDR3 sequence (DNA): TGTGCCAGTAAATTCACCTCCCGGACAGGGACGAACGAGCAGTACTTC. It translates to CASKFTSRTGTNEQYF. The chain links TRBV2 to TRBJ2-7; 8 bases fit TRBD1. The CDR3 consists of 16 residues. With 9 bases clipped from V and 5 bases from J, the junction kept 18 bases outside the gene matches. Germline V gene sequence: CDR1 SNHLY, CDR2 FYNNEI. The whole variable domain, filled in from reference TRBV2 and TRBJ2-7, reads EPEVTQTPSHQVTQMGQEVILRCVPISNHLYFYWYRQILGQKVEFLVSFYNNEISEKSEIFDDQFSVERPDGSNFTLKIRSTKLEDSAMYFCASKFTSRTGTNEQYFGPGTRLTVT.

The chain recombines TRBV29-1 with TRBJ1-2; 7 bases fit TRBD1. V trimming: 1 base; J trimming: 6 bases; junction bases outside the gene matches: 5. The CDR3 consists of 13 residues. Germline V gene lookup returns CDR1 SQVTM and CDR2 ANQGSEA. This CDR3 is CSVEGQGWDGYTF. In DNA, the CDR3 is TGCAGCGTTGAAGGACAGGGCTGGGATGGCTACACCTTC.

A note on this clone: An end of the junction differs from the germline gene, which may be a read error. The chain couples TRBV7-2 to TRBJ2-7; TRBD1 matches 7 bases. The CDR3 extends over 15 amino acids. Germline V gene lookup returns CDR1 SGHTA and CDR2 FQGNSA. The CDR3 bases are TGTGCCAGCAGCCCCGGGACAGCTTTCTCCTACGAGCGGTGCTTC. Its translation: CASSPGTAFSYERCF.

Worth noting for this clone: Other DNA sequences in the same sample also yield this CDR3. This chain joins TRBV29-1 and TRBJ2-1, with no clear D. There are 12 residues in the CDR3. Looked up from germline, CDR1 is SQVTM and CDR2 is ANQGSEA. Trimming stripped 1 base from V and 4 bases from J, with 5 bases between. The CDR3 DNA sequence: TGCAGCGTTGAAGGCAGGTACAATGAGCAGTTCTTC. Translating gives CSVEGRYNEQFF.

A single count supports this clone. This chain connects TRBV10-3 to TRBJ2-7, with 7 bases matching TRBD1. CDR1 is ENHRY and CDR2 is SYGVKD in the germline V gene. The CDR3 runs 15 residues. The V gene end was trimmed by 3 bases and the J gene end by 2 bases; junction bases not matched to a gene: 7. CDR3 DNA sequence: TGTGCCATCAGTGATGGGGACAGACATACCTACGAGCAGTACTTC. Amino acid sequence: CAISDGDRHTYEQYF.

The genes are TRBV7-2 and TRBJ2-3, with TRBD2 matching 9 bases. V dropped 5 bases and J dropped 0; count of bases not matched to a gene: 9. Germline lookup yields CDR1 SGHTA and CDR2 FQGNSA. CDR3 length: 17 residues. The CDR3 loop reads CASSPGLAGLSTDTQYF. The CDR3 nucleotides read TGTGCCAGCAGCCCCGGGCTAGCGGGGCTTAGCACAGATACGCAGTATTTT.

The V gene is TRBV11-2, the J gene TRBJ2-3, with TRBD2 as a possible D gene (6 bases). Trimming removed 5 bases from V and 6 bases from J, with 18 bases in between. Germline CDR1 is SGHAT and CDR2 is FQNNGV. The CDR3 loop spans 15 amino acids. The CDR3 region has the DNA TGTGCCAGCAGCCTGGGGGGAGTTGAGGGGGATACGCAGTATTTT. Translation: CASSLGGVEGDTQYF.

The chain is built from TRBV30 and TRBJ2-7; TRBD2 aligns across 9 bases. The V gene end was trimmed by 2 bases and the J gene end by 7 bases; junction bases not matched to a gene: 9. The CDR3 length is 14 residues. Per germline, CDR1 GTSNPN and CDR2 SVGIG (reference sequence). The DNA of the CDR3 is TGTGCCTGGAGTCAAGGCGGGGGGGCGTGGGAGCAGTACTTC. Residues: CAWSQGGGAWEQYF. Based on the CDR3 plus reference TRBV30 and TRBJ2-7, the full variable domain is SQTIHQWPATLVQPVGSPLSLECTVEGTSNPNLYWYRQAAGRGLQLLFYSVGIGQISSEVPQNLSASRPQDRQFILSSKKLLLSDSGFYLCAWSQGGGAWEQYFGPGTRLTVT.

The V and J genes are TRBV13 and TRBJ1-2, with 7 bases fitting TRBD1. V lost 5 bases, J lost 14 bases, and 8 bases stayed unmatched. The germline V gene has CDR1 PRHDT and CDR2 FYEKMQ (reference sequence). CDR3 length: 11 residues. The CDR3 is CASSLPTGITF. CDR3 coding DNA: TGTGCCAGCAGCCTACCGACAGGGATTACCTTC.

This chain joins TRBV28 and TRBJ1-2; no definite D call. Trimming removed 5 bases at V and 2 bases at J, with 12 bases between. This CDR3 has 14 amino acids. The germline gives CDR1 MDHEN, CDR2 SYDVKM. As DNA, the CDR3 is TGTGCCAGCAGTCCTACCCCCGGGAACTATGGCTACACCTTC. Translated: CASSPTPGNYGYTF.

This clone has more than one count but fewer than ten. This sequence joins TRBV30 and TRBJ2-3; 9 nucleotides align to TRBD2. J gave up 3 bases and V 0 bases, and 4 bases lay outside the gene matches. Germline-derived CDR1 and CDR2 are GTSNPN and SVGIG (reference sequence). This CDR3 contains 15 residues. CDR3 coding DNA: TGTGCCTGGAGTGTCGGTAGCGGGAGAACAGATACGCAGTATTTT. It is translated as CAWSVGSGRTDTQYF.